This T cell receptor beta chain was documented in a study of OX40 agonist ivuxolimab in advanced cancers. Profiling relied on immunoSEQ multiplex PCR, and the TCRdb table lists in-frame clones only, not all of them. Here the sample spans 3,000 to 3,500 clones, around 80% being singletons. After removal of 5 bases from V and 2 bases from J, the junction contained 7 bases not matched to a gene. The CDR3 covers 15 residues. The germline V gene has CDR1 SNHLY and CDR2 FYNNEI. J is TRBJ2-7 and V is TRBV2; 9 bases line up with TRBD1. This sequence originates from an adult with an advanced solid tumor such as melanoma, head and neck, liver or kidney cancer. This specimen consisted of CD4+ or CD8+ T cells sorted from blood, obtained in a trial of the OX40 agonist ivuxolimab. CDR3 amino acids: CASSTRTGVAYEQYF. CDR3 nucleotide sequence: TGTGCCAGCAGTACCCGGACAGGGGTAGCCTACGAGCAGTACTTC.